This TCR beta chain was captured by sequencing in a study of T-cell reconstitution after alpha-beta-depleted transplantation in children. Unique molecular identifiers were incorporated into the prepared TCRbeta library. TCRdb re-derived calls from the PCR reads in MiXCR, one entry per CDR3 protein. The repertoire consists of roughly 500,000 distinct CDR3 sequences, with about 17% occurring once and the leading ten covering less than 4%. The specimen comprised PBMCs from the stem cell graft donor, sampled from the stem cell graft. This sequence originates from a human donor who donated a stem cell graft to a child with acute lymphoblastic leukemia.

The CDR3 is CSAKAGTGETDTQYF. In nucleotides, the CDR3 is TGCAGTGCCAAGGCGGGGACAGGGGAAACAGATACGCAGTATTTT. This chain uses TRBV20-1 with TRBJ2-3; 10 nucleotides line up with TRBD1. This CDR3 is 15 amino acids long. Germline lookup yields CDR1 DFQATT and CDR2 SNEGSKA (reference sequence). V was clipped by 6 bases and J by 3 bases; unmatched bases: 9.